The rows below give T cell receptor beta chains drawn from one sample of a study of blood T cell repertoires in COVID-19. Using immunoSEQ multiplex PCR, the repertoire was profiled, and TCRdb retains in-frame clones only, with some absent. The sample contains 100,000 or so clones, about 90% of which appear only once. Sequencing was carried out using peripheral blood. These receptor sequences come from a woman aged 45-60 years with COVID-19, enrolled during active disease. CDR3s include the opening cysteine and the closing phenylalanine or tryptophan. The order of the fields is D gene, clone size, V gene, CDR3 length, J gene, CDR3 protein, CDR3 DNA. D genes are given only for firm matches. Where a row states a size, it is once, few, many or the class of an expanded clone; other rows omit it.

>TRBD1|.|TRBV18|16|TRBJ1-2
CASSPDTTGALNGYTF
TGTGCCAGCTCACCAGACACGACAGGGGCCCTCAATGGCTACACCTTC
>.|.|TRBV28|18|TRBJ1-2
CASSPVGLIGVMDYGYTF
TGTGCCAGCAGCCCCGTGGGCCTAATCGGGGTAATGGACTATGGCTACACCTTC
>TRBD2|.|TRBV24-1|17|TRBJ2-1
CATSDPTSGGPYNEQFF
TGTGCCACCAGTGACCCGACTAGCGGGGGGCCCTACAATGAGCAGTTCTTC
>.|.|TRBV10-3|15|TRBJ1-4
CAISERGGAGEKLFF
TGTGCCATCAGTGAGCGGGGGGGCGCGGGTGAAAAACTGTTTTTT
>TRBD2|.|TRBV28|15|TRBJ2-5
CASSPMTSGPQSQYF
TGTGCCAGCAGTCCGATGACTAGCGGCCCCCAGTCCCAGTACTTC
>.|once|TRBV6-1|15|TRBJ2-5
CASSEGGGYQETQYF
TGTGCCAGCAGTGAGGGTGGGGGGTACCAAGAGACCCAGTACTTC
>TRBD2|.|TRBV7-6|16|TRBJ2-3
CASSHGLAEPTDTQYF
TGTGCCAGCAGCCACGGACTAGCGGAGCCCACAGATACGCAGTATTTT
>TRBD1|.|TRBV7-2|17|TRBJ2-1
CASSPHPDRGILNEQFF
TGTGCCAGCAGCCCGCACCCAGACAGGGGAATCCTCAATGAGCAGTTCTTC
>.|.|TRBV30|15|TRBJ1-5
CAWSVMATSNQPQHF
TGTGCCTGGAGTGTAATGGCCACCTCTAATCAGCCCCAGCATTTT
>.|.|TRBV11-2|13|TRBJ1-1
CASSHQGWAPAFF
TGTGCCAGCAGTCATCAGGGGTGGGCTCCGGCTTTCTTT
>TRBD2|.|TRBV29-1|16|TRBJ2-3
CSVGSGVLTSTDTQYF
TGCAGCGTTGGGAGCGGGGTTCTCACTAGCACAGATACGCAGTATTTT
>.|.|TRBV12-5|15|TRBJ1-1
CASGLAPGVRTEAFF
TGTGCTAGTGGTTTGGCACCAGGGGTCAGGACTGAAGCTTTCTTT
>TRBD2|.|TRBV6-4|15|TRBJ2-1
CASSSLAGGYNEQFF
TGTGCCAGCAGCTCCTTAGCGGGGGGCTACAATGAGCAGTTCTTC
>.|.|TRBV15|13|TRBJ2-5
CATSRDPEETQYF
TGTGCCACCAGCAGAGACCCTGAGGAGACCCAGTACTTC
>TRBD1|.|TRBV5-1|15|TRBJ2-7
CASSPWTGASYEQYF
TGCGCCAGCAGCCCATGGACAGGAGCCTCCTACGAGCAGTACTTC
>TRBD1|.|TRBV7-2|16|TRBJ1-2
CASSSSMRQGVNGYTF
TGTGCCAGCAGCTCGAGTATGCGACAGGGGGTAAATGGCTACACCTTC
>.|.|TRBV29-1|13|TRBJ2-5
CSGRPGDPGTQYF
TGCAGCGGGAGGCCGGGAGACCCAGGGACCCAGTACTTC
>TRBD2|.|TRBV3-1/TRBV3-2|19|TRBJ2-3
CASSQDLAGLAGSTDTQYF
TGTGCCAGCAGCCAAGATCTTGCCGGACTAGCGGGTAGCACAGATACGCAGTATTTT
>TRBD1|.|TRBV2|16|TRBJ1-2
CASSGGQGGRDYGYTF
TGTGCCAGCAGTGGGGGCCAAGGGGGCCGTGACTATGGCTACACCTTC
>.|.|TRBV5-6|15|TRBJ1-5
CASSSREYSNQPQHF
TGTGCCAGCAGCTCTAGGGAGTATAGCAATCAGCCCCAGCATTTT
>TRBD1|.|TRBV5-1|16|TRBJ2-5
CASRPEGTGVRWTQYF
TGCGCCAGCAGGCCGGAGGGGACAGGGGTTCGGTGGACCCAGTACTTC
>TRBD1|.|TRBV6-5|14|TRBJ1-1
CASNPGQGNTEAFF
TGTGCCAGCAACCCGGGACAGGGGAACACTGAAGCTTTCTTT
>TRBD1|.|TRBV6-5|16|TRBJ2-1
CASSYPGQGPLNEQFF
TGTGCCAGCAGTTACCCCGGACAGGGTCCTCTCAATGAGCAGTTCTTC
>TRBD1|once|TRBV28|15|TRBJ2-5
CASSPGQAYQETQYF
TGTGCCAGCAGCCCCGGACAGGCGTACCAAGAGACCCAGTACTTC
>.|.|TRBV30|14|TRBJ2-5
CAWSVTGKGETQYF
TGTGCCTGGAGCGTAACAGGGAAAGGAGAGACCCAGTACTTC
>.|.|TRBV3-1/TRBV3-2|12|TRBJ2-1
CASSPLADEQFF
TGTGCCAGCAGCCCTCTGGCGGATGAGCAGTTCTTC
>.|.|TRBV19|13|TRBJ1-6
CASSIDGNSPLHF
TGTGCCAGTAGTATAGACGGGAATTCACCCCTCCACTTT